This T cell receptor (beta chain) stems from a study of blood T cell repertoires in COVID-19. Looking at the study overall: Sources were T cells, B-cell-depleted T cells, or PBMCs; the material itself was cDNA or gDNA.

The CDR3 loop spans 16 amino acids. V lost 1 base to trimming and J lost 10 bases, with 20 bases between them. The germline V gene has CDR1 SGHNT and CDR2 YENEEA. TCRdb keeps only in-frame clones here, not all; method: immunoSEQ multiplex PCR. This table has 150,000 to 200,000 clones, roughly 76% appearing once. The material sequenced was peripheral blood. V and J are TRBV11-3 and TRBJ2-1; perhaps TRBD2 as D (6 bases). The sequence came from a woman of 80 years or more with COVID-19, enrolled during active disease. CDR3 nucleotides: TGTGCCAGCAGCTTAGGGGGGACTGAGGGTTTCAAGGAGCAGTTCTTC. Residues: CASSLGGTEGFKEQFF.